A selection of T cell receptor beta chains follows, all from one sample in a study of blood T cell repertoires in COVID-19. Measured with immunoSEQ multiplex PCR; TCRdb has only the in-frame clones, and not every one. This repertoire shows 150,000 to 200,000 clones, approximately 93% found once; its top ten account for less than 2%. Sequencing used peripheral blood. The receptors were sampled from a woman between 55 and 75 years old with COVID-19, enrolled during active disease. The CDR3 runs from the conserved cysteine through the conserved F or W. The D gene is left open where the match is weak. Clone size, where shown, is once, few, many, or a class for clones that have expanded.

V gene	J gene	CDR3 length	D gene	clone size	CDR3 protein	CDR3 DNA
TRBV18	TRBJ1-2	19	TRBD1	NA	CASSPPRTGYTPTNYGYTF	TGTGCCAGCTCACCCCCAAGGACAGGGTACACCCCCACTAACTATGGCTACACCTTC
TRBV10-3	TRBJ2-1	13	TRBD1	NA	CATRQGADNEQFF	TGTGCCACCCGACAGGGGGCGGATAATGAGCAGTTCTTC
TRBV18	TRBJ1-1	13	TRBD1	NA	CASSHATGIEAFF	TGTGCCAGCTCACACGCGACAGGGATTGAAGCTTTCTTT
TRBV6-6	TRBJ1-2	12	TRBD1	NA	CAGGQGDYGYTF	TGTGCCGGAGGACAGGGTGACTATGGCTACACCTTC
TRBV5-1	TRBJ1-1	16	TRBD1	NA	CASSLRDRGGATEAFF	TGCGCCAGCAGCTTGAGAGACAGGGGAGGGGCAACTGAAGCTTTCTTT
TRBV10-3	TRBJ2-3	20	TRBD2	NA	CAISEHGTSGGASTIGYYTF	TGTGCCATCAGTGAACACGGGACTAGCGGGGGGGCCTCGACTATTGGGTACTATACTTTT
TRBV19	TRBJ1-1	15	NA	NA	CASKDYRALNTEAFF	TGTGCCAGCAAGGATTACAGGGCTTTGAACACTGAAGCTTTCTTT
TRBV7-9	TRBJ2-3	15	NA	NA	CASSLHLANTDTQYF	TGTGCCAGCAGCCTACATTTAGCAAACACAGATACGCAGTATTTT
TRBV7-6	TRBJ2-3	16	TRBD2	NA	CASSFGLAGGTDTQYF	TGTGCCAGCAGCTTCGGACTAGCGGGGGGCACAGATACGCAGTATTTT
TRBV25-1	TRBJ1-1	13	NA	NA	CASSVGPGTEAFF	TGTGCCAGTTCAGTAGGGCCGGGGACTGAAGCTTTCTTT
TRBV7-2	TRBJ2-2	16	TRBD1	NA	CASSPRTGYSTGELFF	TGTGCCAGCAGCCCCCGGACAGGCTACAGCACCGGGGAGCTGTTTTTT
TRBV9	TRBJ2-1	15	TRBD2	NA	CASSVVSSGYNEQFF	TGTGCCAGCAGCGTAGTGTCTAGCGGTTACAATGAGCAGTTCTTC
TRBV28	TRBJ1-1	15	NA	NA	CASSGGPGVRAEAFF	TGTGCCAGCAGTGGAGGCCCAGGGGTACGGGCCGAAGCTTTCTTT
TRBV5-1	TRBJ1-4	14	TRBD1	NA	CASSAGQEVVKLFF	TGCGCCAGCAGCGCCGGACAGGAGGTTGTAAAACTGTTTTTT
TRBV19	TRBJ2-7	16	TRBD1	NA	CASSTLPGQVRNEQYF	TGTGCCAGTAGTACTCTCCCGGGACAGGTGCGTAATGAGCAGTACTTC
TRBV2	TRBJ1-1	14	NA	NA	CASSEEGLYTEAFF	TGTGCCAGCAGTGAAGAGGGACTCTACACTGAAGCTTTCTTT
TRBV12-3/TRBV12-4	TRBJ1-2	13	NA	NA	CASSFGGYYGYTF	TGTGCCAGCAGTTTTGGCGGATATTATGGCTACACCTTC
TRBV6-6	TRBJ1-1	13	TRBD1	NA	CASSFDRDTEAFF	TGTGCCAGCAGTTTTGACAGGGACACTGAAGCTTTCTTT
TRBV19	TRBJ1-2	12	TRBD1	NA	CASRRGRSGYTF	TGTGCCAGTAGGAGGGGGCGGAGTGGCTACACCTTC
TRBV3-1/TRBV3-2	TRBJ2-1	16	TRBD2	NA	CASSLRGGASGNEQFF	TGTGCCAGCAGCCTGCGCGGGGGGGCGTCGGGGAATGAGCAGTTCTTC
TRBV9	TRBJ2-3	16	NA	NA	CASSYQWGRGTDTQYF	TGTGCCAGCAGCTACCAATGGGGGCGCGGCACAGATACGCAGTATTTT
TRBV2	TRBJ1-1	15	NA	NA	CASSAPGGYGLEAFF	TGTGCCAGCAGTGCCCCCGGGGGGTACGGGCTTGAAGCTTTCTTT
TRBV11-3	TRBJ2-3	14	TRBD1	NA	CASSFSGGRDTQYF	TGTGCCAGCAGCTTTTCAGGGGGCCGAGATACGCAGTATTTT
TRBV12-5	TRBJ2-2	15	NA	NA	CASGPPGRLGGELFF	TGTGCTAGTGGCCCTCCGGGGCGACTAGGCGGGGAGCTGTTTTTT
TRBV7-9	TRBJ1-5	13	NA	once	CASSLQGNQPQHF	TGTGCCAGCAGCTTACAGGGTAATCAGCCCCAGCATTTT
TRBV9	TRBJ2-3	12	NA	NA	CASSEPRDTQYF	TGTGCCAGCAGCGAACCTCGGGATACGCAGTATTTT
TRBV3-1/TRBV3-2	TRBJ1-5	15	NA	NA	CASTPWWRGNQPQHF	TGTGCCAGCACCCCCTGGTGGAGAGGCAATCAGCCCCAGCATTTT
TRBV5-4	TRBJ2-3	17	TRBD2	NA	CASSLVLAGASTDTQYF	TGTGCCAGCAGCTTGGTTCTAGCGGGGGCTAGCACAGATACGCAGTATTTT
TRBV5-5	TRBJ2-3	14	NA	NA	CASRDNRVTDTQYF	TGTGCCAGCAGGGATAACAGGGTCACAGATACGCAGTATTTT
TRBV20-1	TRBJ1-5	13	NA	NA	CSASAGTNQPQHF	TGCAGTGCTAGTGCGGGGACAAATCAGCCCCAGCATTTT
TRBV27	TRBJ1-2	13	NA	NA	CASSFSRERGYTF	TGTGCCAGCAGTTTCTCCAGGGAACGTGGCTACACCTTC
TRBV15	TRBJ2-3	13	NA	NA	CATSRGVSDTQYF	TGTGCCACCAGCAGAGGAGTGTCAGATACGCAGTATTTT
TRBV4-2	TRBJ2-3	14	TRBD1	NA	CASTPDRGADTQYF	TGTGCCAGCACCCCGGACAGGGGGGCGGATACGCAGTATTTT
TRBV19	TRBJ1-1	16	TRBD1	NA	CASSTRTGQGSTEAFF	TGTGCCAGTAGTACCCGAACCGGACAGGGCTCAACTGAAGCTTTCTTT
TRBV4-2	TRBJ2-4	14	NA	NA	CASSQALTRDIQYF	TGTGCCAGCAGCCAAGCCTTGACTAGGGACATTCAGTACTTC
TRBV7-9	TRBJ2-2	16	TRBD1	NA	CASSYRTGANTGELFF	TGTGCCAGCAGTTACAGGACAGGGGCGAACACCGGGGAGCTGTTTTTT
TRBV7-8	TRBJ2-7	15	TRBD1	NA	CASSLGTGGSYEQYF	TGTGCCAGCAGCCTCGGGACAGGGGGGAGCTACGAGCAGTACTTC
TRBV4-1	TRBJ1-2	16	TRBD1	NA	CASSRQHRDRDSGYTF	TGCGCCAGCAGCCGTCAACACCGGGACAGGGATTCTGGCTACACCTTC
TRBV2	TRBJ2-3	15	NA	NA	CASTEQGRRTDTQYF	TGTGCCAGCACGGAACAGGGGAGGCGAACAGATACGCAGTATTTT
TRBV19	TRBJ1-1	14	NA	NA	CASGVTPLNTEAFF	TGTGCCAGCGGGGTTACCCCGCTGAACACTGAAGCTTTCTTT
TRBV10-3	TRBJ2-2	18	NA	NA	CAISESMVGVVDTGELFF	TGTGCCATCAGTGAGTCGATGGTAGGGGTAGTGGACACCGGGGAGCTGTTTTTT
TRBV4-3	TRBJ1-2	15	TRBD1	NA	CASSQGTGGDYGYTF	TGCGCCAGCAGCCAGGGGACAGGGGGCGACTATGGCTACACCTTC